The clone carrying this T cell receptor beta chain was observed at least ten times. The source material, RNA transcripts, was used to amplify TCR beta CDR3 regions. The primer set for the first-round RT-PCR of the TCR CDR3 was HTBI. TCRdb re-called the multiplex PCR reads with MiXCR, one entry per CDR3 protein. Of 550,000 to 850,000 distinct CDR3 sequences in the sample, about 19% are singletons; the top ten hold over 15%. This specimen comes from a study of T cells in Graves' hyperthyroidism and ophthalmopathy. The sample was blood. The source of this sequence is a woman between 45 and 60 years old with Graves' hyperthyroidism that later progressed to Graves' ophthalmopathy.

The CDR3 DNA follows: TGTGCCAGCAGCGAAGGGTGGGCCTACGAGCAGTACTTC. Its translation is CASSEGWAYEQYF. The chain recombines TRBV11-2 with TRBJ2-7; no clear D. The CDR3 is 13 residues long. Germline lookup yields CDR1 SGHAT and CDR2 FQNNGV. The ends were cut back, 5 bases at V and 2 bases at J, with 10 bases in the middle. The entire variable domain, with the rest obtained from reference TRBV11-2 and TRBJ2-7, is as follows: EAGVAQSPRYKIIEKRQSVAFWCNPISGHATLYWYQQILGQGPKLLIQFQNNGVVDDSQLPKDRFSAERLKGVDSTLKIQPAKLEDSAVYLCASSEGWAYEQYFGPGTRLTVT.